Given below is one T cell receptor (beta chain) in context. Its antigen is currently unknown. One junction end does not reproduce the germline sequence, and a read error may be involved. This specimen belongs to a study of CD8 T cells in Susac syndrome. The wider study: Patients with Susac syndrome were therapy-naive, treated with corticosteroids, or treated with intravenous immunoglobulin alone when blood was collected. Study results and caveats: By the study's own acknowledgment, its TCR sequencing and HLA analysis included relatively few individuals. The CD4+ T cell repertoires in Susac syndrome did not show any clonal expansion.

Looked up from germline, CDR1 is SQVTM and CDR2 is ANQGSEA. The CDR3 spans 14 residues. With random hexamers, reverse transcription was performed on about 0.45 to 1 ug of RNA. TCRdb reprocessed the immunoSEQ multiplex PCR reads via MiXCR and lists one record per CDR3 protein. The sample lists approximately 210,000 distinct CDR3 sequences, around 93% occurring once. The TCR originated in a human donor with Susac syndrome. The chain has TRBV29-1 and TRBJ2-2; possibly TRBD2 for D (5 bases). The source material was CD4+ T cells from PBMCs. CDR3 nucleotide sequence: TGCAGCGTCCAGACCCGAGGGTTTTCCGGGGAGCTGTCTTTT. Protein product: CSVQTRGFSGELSF.